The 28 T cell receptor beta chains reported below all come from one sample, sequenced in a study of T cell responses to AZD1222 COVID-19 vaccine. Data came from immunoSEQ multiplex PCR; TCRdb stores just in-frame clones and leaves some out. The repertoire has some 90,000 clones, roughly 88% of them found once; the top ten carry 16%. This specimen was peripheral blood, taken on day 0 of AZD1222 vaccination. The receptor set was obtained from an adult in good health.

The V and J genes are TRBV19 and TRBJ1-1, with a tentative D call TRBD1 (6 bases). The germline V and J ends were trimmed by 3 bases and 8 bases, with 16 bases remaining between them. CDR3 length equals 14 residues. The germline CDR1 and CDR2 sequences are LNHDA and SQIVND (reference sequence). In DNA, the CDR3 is TGTGCCAGTAGTATTACCCTTAGGGGGACAGAAGCTTTCTTT. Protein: CASSITLRGTEAFF.

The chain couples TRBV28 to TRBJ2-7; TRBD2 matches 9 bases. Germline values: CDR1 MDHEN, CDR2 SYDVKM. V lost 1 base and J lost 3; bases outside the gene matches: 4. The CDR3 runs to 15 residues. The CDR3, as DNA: TGTGCCAGCAGTTTATCGGTAGCGGGAGACTACGAGCAGTACTTC. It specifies CASSLSVAGDYEQYF. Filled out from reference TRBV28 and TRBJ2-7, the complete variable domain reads DVKVTQSSRYLVKRTGEKVFLECVQDMDHENMFWYRQDPGLGLRLIYFSYDVKMKEKGDIPEGYSVSREKKERFSLILESASTNQTSMYLCASSLSVAGDYEQYFGPGTRLTVT.

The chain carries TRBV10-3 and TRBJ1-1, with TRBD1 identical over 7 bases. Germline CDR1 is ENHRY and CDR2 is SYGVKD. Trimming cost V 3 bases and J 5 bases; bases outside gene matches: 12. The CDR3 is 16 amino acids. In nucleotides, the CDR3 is TGTGCCATCAGTGACCCCCAAGCCTCGGGACAGACTGAAGCTTTCTTT. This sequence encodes CAISDPQASGQTEAFF.

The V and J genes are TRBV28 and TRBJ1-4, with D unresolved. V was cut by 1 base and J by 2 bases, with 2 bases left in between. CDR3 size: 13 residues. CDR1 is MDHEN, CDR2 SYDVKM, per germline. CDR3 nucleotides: TGTGCCAGCAGTTTATCCACTAATGAAAAACTGTTTTTT. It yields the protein CASSLSTNEKLFF.

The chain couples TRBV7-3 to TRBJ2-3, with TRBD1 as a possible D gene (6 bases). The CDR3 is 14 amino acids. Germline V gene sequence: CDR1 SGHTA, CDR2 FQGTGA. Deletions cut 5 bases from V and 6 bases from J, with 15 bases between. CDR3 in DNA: TGTGCCAGCAGCCGACACAGGGAAGGGGATACGCAGTATTTT. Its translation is CASSRHREGDTQYF.

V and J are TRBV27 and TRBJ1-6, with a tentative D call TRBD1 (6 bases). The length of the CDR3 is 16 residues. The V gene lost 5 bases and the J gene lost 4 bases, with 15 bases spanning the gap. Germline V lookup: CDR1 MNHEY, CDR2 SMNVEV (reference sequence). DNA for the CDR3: TGTGCCAGCAGTCCCCAACAGGGAATATATAATTCACCCCTCCACTTT. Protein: CASSPQQGIYNSPLHF.

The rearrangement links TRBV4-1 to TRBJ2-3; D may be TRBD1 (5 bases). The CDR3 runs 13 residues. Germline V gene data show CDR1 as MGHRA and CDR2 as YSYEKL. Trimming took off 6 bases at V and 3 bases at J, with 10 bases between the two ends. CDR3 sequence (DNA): TGCGCCAGCAGTCGGCAGGGAACAGATACGCAGTATTTT. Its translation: CASSRQGTDTQYF.

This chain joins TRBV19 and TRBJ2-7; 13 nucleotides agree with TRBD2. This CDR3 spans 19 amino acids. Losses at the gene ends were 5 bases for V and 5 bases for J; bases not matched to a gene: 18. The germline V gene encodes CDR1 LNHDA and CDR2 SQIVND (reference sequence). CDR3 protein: CASSPQRTSGSRVGHEQYF. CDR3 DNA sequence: TGTGCCAGTAGTCCCCAGAGGACTAGCGGGAGTCGCGTGGGTCACGAGCAGTACTTC. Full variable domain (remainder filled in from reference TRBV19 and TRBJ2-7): DGGITQSPKYLFRKEGQNVTLSCEQNLNHDAMYWYRQDPGQGLRLIYYSQIVNDFQKGDIAEGYSVSREKKESFPLTVTSAQKNPTAFYLCASSPQRTSGSRVGHEQYFGPGTRLTVT.

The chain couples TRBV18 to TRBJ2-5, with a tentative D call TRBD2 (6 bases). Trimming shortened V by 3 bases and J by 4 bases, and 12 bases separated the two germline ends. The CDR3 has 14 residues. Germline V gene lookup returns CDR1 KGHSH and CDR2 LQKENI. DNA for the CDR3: TGTGCCAGCTCACCGGGCTTCGGGGGAGAGACCCAGTACTTC. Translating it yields CASSPGFGGETQYF.

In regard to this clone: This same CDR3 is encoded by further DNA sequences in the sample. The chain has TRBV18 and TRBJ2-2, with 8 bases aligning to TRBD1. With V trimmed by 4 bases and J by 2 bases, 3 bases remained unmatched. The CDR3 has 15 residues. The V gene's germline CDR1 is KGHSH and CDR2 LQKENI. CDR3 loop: CASSLGQGNTGELFF. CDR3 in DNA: TGTGCCAGCTCACTTGGACAGGGCAACACCGGGGAGCTGTTTTTT.

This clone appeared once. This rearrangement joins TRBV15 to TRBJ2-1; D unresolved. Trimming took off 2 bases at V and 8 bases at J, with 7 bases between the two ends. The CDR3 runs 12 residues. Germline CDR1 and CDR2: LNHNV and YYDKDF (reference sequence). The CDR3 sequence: CATSRRLDEQFF. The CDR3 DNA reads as TGTGCCACCAGCAGAAGGTTGGATGAGCAGTTCTTC.

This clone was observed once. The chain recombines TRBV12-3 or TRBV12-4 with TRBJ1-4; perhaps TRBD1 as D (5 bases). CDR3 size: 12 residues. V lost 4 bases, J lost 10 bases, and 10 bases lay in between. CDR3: CASSYRYGKLFF. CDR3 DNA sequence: TGTGCCAGCAGTTACAGGTATGGAAAACTGTTTTTT.

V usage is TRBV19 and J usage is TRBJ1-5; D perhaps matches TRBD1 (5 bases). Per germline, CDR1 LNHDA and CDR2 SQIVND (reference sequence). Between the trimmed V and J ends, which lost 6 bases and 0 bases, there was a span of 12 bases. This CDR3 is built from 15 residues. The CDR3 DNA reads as TGTGCCAGTAGCGGGGCATCTTATAGCAATCAGCCCCAGCATTTT. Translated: CASSGASYSNQPQHF.

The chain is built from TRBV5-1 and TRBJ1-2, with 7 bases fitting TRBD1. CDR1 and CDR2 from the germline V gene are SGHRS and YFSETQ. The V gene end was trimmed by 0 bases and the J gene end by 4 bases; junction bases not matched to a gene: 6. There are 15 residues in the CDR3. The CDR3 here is CASSLESRDSYGYTF. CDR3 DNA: TGCGCCAGCAGCTTGGAATCCCGGGACAGCTATGGCTACACCTTC.

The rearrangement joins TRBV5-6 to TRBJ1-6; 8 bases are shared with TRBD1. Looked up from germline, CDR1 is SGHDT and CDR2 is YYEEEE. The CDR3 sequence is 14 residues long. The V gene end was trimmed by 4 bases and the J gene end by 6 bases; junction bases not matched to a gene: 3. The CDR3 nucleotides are TGTGCCAGCAGCGCCAGGGGGCCTAATTCACCCCTCCACTTT. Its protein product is CASSARGPNSPLHF.

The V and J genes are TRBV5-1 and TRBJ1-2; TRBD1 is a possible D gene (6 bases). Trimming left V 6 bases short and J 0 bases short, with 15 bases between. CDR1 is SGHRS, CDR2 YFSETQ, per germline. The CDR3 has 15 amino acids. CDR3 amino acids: CASTSGRTANYGYTF. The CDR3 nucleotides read TGCGCCAGCACCTCAGGGCGGACAGCTAACTATGGCTACACCTTC.

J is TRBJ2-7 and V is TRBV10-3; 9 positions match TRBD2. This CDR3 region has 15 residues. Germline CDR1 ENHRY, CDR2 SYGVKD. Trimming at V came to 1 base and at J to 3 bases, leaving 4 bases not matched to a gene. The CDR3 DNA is TGTGCCATCAGTGAGTTTGCGGGAGGGATCTACGAGCAGTACTTC. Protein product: CAISEFAGGIYEQYF.

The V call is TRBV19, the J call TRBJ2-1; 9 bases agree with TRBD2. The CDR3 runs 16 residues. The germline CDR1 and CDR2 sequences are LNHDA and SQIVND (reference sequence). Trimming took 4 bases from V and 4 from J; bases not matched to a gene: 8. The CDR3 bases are TGTGCCAGTAGTAACACCGGGACTAGCCTTTACAATGAGCAGTTCTTC. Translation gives CASSNTGTSLYNEQFF.

In DNA form, the CDR3 reads TGTGCCTGGAGTTTTGGGGCCCGTGGTGAAAAACTGTTTTTT. Translated: CAWSFGARGEKLFF. The rearrangement links TRBV30 to TRBJ1-4; TRBD1 might be the D (5 bases). The CDR3 runs to 14 residues. The germline CDR1 and CDR2 sequences are GTSNPN and SVGIG (reference sequence). V lost 2 bases and J 7 bases, leaving 14 bases between the germline ends.

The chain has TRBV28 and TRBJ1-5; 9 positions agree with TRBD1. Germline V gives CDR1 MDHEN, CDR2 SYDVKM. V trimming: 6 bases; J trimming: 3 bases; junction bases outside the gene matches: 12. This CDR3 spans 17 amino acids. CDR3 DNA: TGTGCCAGCAGGTTTTACAGGGGGCTTCGGGTCAATCAGCCCCAGCATTTT. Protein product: CASRFYRGLRVNQPQHF.

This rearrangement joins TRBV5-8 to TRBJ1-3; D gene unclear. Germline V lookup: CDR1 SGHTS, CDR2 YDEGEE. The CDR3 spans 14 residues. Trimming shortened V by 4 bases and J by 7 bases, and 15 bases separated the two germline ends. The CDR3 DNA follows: TGTGCCAGCAGCCCGGTTTGGGGTACCAACACCATATATTTT. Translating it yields CASSPVWGTNTIYF.

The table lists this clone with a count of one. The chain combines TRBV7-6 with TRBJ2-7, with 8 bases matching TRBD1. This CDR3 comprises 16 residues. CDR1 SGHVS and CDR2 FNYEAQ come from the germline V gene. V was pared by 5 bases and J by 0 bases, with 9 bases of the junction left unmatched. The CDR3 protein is CASSPDRGVSSYEQYF. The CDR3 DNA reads TGTGCCAGCAGCCCTGACAGGGGAGTAAGCTCCTACGAGCAGTACTTC.

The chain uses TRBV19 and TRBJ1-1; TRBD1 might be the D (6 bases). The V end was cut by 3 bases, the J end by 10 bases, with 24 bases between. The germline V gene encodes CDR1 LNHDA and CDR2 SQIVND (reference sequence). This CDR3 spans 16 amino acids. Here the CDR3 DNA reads TGTGCCAGTAGTATGACGGGACACAGCCCTGAACGGGGAGCTTTCTTT. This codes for CASSMTGHSPERGAFF.

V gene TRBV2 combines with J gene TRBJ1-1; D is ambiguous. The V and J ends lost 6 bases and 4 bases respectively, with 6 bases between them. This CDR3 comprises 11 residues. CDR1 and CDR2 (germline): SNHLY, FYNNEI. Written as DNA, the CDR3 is TGTGCCAGCAGCGCTGTCACTGAAGCTTTCTTT. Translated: CASSAVTEAFF. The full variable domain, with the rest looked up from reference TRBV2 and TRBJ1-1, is EPEVTQTPSHQVTQMGQEVILRCVPISNHLYFYWYRQILGQKVEFLVSFYNNEISEKSEIFDDQFSVERPDGSNFTLKIRSTKLEDSAMYFCASSAVTEAFFGQGTRLTVV.

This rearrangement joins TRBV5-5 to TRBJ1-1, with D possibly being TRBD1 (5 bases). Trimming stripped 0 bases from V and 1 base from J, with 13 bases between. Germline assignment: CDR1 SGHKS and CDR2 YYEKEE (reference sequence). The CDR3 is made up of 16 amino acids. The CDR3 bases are TGTGCCAGCAGCTTGGCTCCCGGAAGGGGGAACACTGAAGCTTTCTTT. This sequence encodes CASSLAPGRGNTEAFF.

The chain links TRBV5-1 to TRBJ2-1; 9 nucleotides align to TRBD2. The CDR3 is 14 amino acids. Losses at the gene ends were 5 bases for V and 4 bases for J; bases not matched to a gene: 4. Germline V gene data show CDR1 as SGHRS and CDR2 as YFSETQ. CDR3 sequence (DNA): TGCGCCAGCAGAAGGCGGGAGGGTTACAATGAGCAGTTCTTC. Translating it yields CASRRREGYNEQFF.

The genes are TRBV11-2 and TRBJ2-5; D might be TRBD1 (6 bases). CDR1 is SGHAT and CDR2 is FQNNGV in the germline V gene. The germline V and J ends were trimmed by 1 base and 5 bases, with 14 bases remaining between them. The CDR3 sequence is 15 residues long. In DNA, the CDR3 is TGTGCCAGCAGCTTAGTGACAGGTGGGACGGAGACCCAGTACTTC. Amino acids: CASSLVTGGTETQYF.

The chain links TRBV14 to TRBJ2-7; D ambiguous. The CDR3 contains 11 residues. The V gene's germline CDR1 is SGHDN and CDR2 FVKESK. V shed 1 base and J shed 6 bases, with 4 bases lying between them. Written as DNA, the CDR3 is TGTGCCAGCAGCCAAGGTACCGAGCAGTACTTC. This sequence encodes CASSQGTEQYF. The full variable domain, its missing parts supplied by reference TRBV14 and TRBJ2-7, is EAGVTQFPSHSVIEKGQTVTLRCDPISGHDNLYWYRRVMGKEIKFLLHFVKESKQDESGMPNNRFLAERTGGTYSTLKVQPAELEDSGVYFCASSQGTEQYFGPGTRLTVT.